This T cell receptor beta chain was recovered during a study of CD8 T cells in ankylosing spondylitis. Researchers built TCR beta libraries using quantitative 5'-RACE with molecular barcodes. TCRdb passed the 5' RACE reads through MiXCR, listing each CDR3 protein once. In the table there are around 480,000 distinct CDR3 sequences, about 15% of which are singletons. Concerning this clonotype itself: Its antigen is undetermined.

The CDR3 totals 14 residues. Between the trimmed V and J ends, which lost 7 bases and 5 bases, there was a span of 14 bases. CDR1 and CDR2 from the germline V gene are MNHEY and SMNVEV (reference sequence). Study-wide points: A CD8+ phenotype characterized the disease-linked clones, which were relatively rare in peripheral blood. Matched ankylosing spondylitis synovial fluid reportedly showed significant enrichment of disease-linked clones. What seemed typical of ankylosing spondylitis blood was a TCR beta motif built from roughly 8 highly homologous variants. Earlier work had already found some motif variants in reactive arthritis synovial fluid and blood.

The sequence derives from a male donor with ankylosing spondylitis. The rearrangement uses TRBV27 and TRBJ2-2; D tentatively fits TRBD1 or TRBD2 (5 bases each). The sequenced sample was blood, either unsorted or a sorted T cell fraction (not recorded which). The CDR3 sequence is CASKRDLGTGELFF. The CDR3 DNA reads TGTGCCAGCAAGAGGGACCTCGGGACCGGGGAGCTGTTTTTT.